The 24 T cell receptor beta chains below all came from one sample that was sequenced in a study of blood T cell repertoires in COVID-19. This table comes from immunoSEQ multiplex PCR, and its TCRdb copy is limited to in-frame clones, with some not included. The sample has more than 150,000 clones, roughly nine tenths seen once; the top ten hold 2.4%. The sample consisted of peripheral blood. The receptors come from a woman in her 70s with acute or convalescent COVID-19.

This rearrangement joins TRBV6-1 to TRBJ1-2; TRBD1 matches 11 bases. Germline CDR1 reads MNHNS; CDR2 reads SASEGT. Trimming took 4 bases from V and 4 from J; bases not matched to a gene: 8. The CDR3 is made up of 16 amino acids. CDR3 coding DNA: TGTGCCAGCAGTGCTGGGACAGGGGGTTATCGCTATGGCTACACCTTC. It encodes CASSAGTGGYRYGYTF.

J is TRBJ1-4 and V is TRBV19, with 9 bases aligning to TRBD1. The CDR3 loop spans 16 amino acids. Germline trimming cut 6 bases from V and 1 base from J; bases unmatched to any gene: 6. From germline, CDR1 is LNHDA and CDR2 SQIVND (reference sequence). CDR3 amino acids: CASRRQGGGTNEKLFF. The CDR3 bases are TGTGCCAGTAGGCGACAGGGGGGTGGAACTAATGAAAAACTGTTTTTT.

The CDR3 spells CASSPPRGPRGYTF. CDR3 coding DNA: TGTGCCAGCAGCCCCCCCCGTGGCCCAAGAGGCTACACCTTC. This rearrangement joins TRBV7-9 to TRBJ1-2, with D uncertain. Trimming pared 5 bases from V and 8 bases from J, leaving 18 bases between. Germline-derived CDR1 and CDR2 are SEHNR and FQNEAQ (reference sequence). This CDR3 is 14 amino acids long.

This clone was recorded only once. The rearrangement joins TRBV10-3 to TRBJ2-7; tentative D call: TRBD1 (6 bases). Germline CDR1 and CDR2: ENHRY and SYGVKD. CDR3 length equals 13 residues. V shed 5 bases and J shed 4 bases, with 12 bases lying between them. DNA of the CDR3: TGTGCCATCAGTAGGGGACAACAGTACGAGCAGTACGTC. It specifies CAISRGQQYEQYV.

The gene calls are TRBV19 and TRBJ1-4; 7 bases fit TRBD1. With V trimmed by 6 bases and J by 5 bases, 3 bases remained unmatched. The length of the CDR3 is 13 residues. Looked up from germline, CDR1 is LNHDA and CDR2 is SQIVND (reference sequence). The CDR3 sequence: CASRMTGNEKLFF. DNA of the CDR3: TGTGCCAGTAGGATGACAGGGAATGAAAAACTGTTTTTT.

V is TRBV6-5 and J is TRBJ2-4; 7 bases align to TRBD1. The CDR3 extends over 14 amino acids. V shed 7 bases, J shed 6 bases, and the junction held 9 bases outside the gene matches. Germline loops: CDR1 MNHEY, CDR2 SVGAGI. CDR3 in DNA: TGTGCCAGCACGCCCGACGGGGACAGAAACATTCAGTACTTC. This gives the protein CASTPDGDRNIQYF.

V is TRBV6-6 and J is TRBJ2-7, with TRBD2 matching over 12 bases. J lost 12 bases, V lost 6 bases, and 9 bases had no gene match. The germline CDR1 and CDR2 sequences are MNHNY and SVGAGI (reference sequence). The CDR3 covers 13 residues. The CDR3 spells CASSDPGLAGRYF. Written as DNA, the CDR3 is TGTGCCAGCAGCGATCCCGGACTAGCGGGGCGGTACTTC.

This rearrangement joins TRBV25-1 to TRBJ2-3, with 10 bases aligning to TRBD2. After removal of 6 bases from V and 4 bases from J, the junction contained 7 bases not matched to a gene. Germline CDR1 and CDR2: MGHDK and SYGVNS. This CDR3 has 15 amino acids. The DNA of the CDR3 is TGTGCCAGCAGCGCCACTAGCGGGGTATCAGATACGCAGTATTTT. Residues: CASSATSGVSDTQYF.

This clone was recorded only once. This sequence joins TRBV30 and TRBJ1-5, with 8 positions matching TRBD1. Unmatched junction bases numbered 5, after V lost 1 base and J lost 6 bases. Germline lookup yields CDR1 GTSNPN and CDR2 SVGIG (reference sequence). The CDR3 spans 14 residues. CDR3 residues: CAWSDQGAGQPQHF. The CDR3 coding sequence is TGTGCCTGGAGTGACCAGGGGGCTGGTCAGCCCCAGCATTTT.

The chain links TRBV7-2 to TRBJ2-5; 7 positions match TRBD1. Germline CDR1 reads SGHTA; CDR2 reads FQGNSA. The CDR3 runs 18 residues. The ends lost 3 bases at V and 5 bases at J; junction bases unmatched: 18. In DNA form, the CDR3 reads TGTGCCAGCAGCTTTCCGAGGGGGCGTTTTTCCCCTCGGGAGACCCAGTACTTC. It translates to CASSFPRGRFSPRETQYF.

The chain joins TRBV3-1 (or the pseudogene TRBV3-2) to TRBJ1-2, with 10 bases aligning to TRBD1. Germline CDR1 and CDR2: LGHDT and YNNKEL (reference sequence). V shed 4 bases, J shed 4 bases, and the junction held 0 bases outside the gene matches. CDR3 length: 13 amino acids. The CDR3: CASSRQGAYGYTF. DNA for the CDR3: TGTGCCAGCAGCCGACAGGGGGCCTATGGCTACACCTTC.

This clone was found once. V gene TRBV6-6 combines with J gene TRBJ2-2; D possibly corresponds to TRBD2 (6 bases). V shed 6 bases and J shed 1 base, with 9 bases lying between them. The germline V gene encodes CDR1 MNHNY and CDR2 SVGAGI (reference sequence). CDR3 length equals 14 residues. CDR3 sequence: CASRGAGNTGELFF. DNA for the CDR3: TGTGCCAGCAGAGGAGCGGGGAACACCGGGGAGCTGTTTTTT.

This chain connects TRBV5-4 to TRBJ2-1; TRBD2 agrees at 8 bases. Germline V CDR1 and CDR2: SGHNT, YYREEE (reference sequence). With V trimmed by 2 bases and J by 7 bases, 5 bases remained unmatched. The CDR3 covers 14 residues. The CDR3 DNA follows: TGTGCCAGCAGCTTCAGCGGGGGAAGGAATGAGCAGTTCTTC. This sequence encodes CASSFSGGRNEQFF.

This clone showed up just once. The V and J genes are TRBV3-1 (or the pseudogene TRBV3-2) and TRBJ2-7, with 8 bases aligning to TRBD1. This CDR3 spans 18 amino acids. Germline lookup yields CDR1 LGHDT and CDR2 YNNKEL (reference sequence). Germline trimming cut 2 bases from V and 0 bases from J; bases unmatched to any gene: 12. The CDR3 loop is CASSQLVQGVTSSYEQYV. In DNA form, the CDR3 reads TGTGCCAGCAGCCAATTGGTACAGGGGGTTACAAGCTCCTACGAGCAGTACGTC.

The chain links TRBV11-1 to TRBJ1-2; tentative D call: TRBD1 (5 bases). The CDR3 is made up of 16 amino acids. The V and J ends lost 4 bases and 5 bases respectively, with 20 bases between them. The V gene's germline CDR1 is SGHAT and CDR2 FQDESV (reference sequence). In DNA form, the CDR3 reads TGTGCCAGCAGCTCTCCCGAGGCCAGGGCAAGATATGGCTACACCTTC. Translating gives CASSSPEARARYGYTF.

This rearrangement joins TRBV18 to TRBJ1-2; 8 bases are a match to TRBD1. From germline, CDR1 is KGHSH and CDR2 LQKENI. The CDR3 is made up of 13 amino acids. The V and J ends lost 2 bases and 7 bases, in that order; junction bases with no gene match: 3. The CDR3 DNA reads TGTGCCAGCTCACCATTACAGGGGGGTGGCTACACCTTC. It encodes CASSPLQGGGYTF.

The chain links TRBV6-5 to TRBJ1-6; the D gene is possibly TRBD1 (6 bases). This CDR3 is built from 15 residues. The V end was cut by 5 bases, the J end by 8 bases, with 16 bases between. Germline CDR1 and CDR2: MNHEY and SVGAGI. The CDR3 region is CASSQMTGGYSPLHF. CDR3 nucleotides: TGTGCCAGCAGTCAGATGACAGGTGGATATTCACCCCTCCACTTT.

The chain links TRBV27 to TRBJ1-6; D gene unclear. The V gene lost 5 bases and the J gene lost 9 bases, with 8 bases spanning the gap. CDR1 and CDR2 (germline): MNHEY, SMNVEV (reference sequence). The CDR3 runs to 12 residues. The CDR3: CASSPLGSPLHF. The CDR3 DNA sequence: TGTGCCAGCAGTCCTCTCGGTTCACCCCTCCACTTT.

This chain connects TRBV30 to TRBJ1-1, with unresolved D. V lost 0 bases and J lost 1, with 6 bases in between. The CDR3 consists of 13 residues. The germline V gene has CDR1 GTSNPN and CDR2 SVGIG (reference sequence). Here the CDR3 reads CAWSVWQNTEAFF. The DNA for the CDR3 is TGTGCCTGGAGTGTGTGGCAGAACACTGAAGCTTTCTTT. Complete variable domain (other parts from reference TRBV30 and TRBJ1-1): SQTIHQWPATLVQPVGSPLSLECTVEGTSNPNLYWYRQAAGRGLQLLFYSVGIGQISSEVPQNLSASRPQDRQFILSSKKLLLSDSGFYLCAWSVWQNTEAFFGQGTRLTVV.

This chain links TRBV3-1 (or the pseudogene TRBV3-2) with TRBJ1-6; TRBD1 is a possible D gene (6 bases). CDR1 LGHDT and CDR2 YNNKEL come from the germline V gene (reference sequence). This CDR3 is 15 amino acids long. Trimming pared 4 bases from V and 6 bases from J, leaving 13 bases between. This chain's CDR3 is CASSLSRGSNSPLHF. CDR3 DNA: TGTGCCAGCAGCCTGAGCAGGGGATCTAATTCACCCCTCCACTTT.

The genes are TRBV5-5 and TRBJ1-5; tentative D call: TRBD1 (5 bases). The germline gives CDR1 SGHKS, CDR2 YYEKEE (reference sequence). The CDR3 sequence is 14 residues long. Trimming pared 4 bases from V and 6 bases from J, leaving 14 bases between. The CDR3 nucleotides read TGTGCCAGCAGCGTGGAGGGCGGGGGTCAGCCCCAGCATTTT. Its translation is CASSVEGGGQPQHF.

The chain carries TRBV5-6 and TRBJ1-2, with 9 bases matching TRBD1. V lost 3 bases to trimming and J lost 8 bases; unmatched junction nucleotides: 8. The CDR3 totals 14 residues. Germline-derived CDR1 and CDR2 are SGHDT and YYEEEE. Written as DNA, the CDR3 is TGTGCCAGCAGCTACGGACAGGGGATGGGCGGCTACACCTTC. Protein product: CASSYGQGMGGYTF.

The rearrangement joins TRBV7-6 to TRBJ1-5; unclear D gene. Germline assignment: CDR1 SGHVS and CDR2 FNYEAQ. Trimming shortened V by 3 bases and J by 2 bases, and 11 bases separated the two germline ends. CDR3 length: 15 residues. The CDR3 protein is CASSLSPDGNQPQHF. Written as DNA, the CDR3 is TGTGCCAGCAGCTTGTCTCCAGATGGCAATCAGCCCCAGCATTTT.

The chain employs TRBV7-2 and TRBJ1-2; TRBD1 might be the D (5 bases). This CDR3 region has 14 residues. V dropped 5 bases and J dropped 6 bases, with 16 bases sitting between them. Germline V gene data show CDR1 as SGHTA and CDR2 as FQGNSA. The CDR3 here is CASSQPGVGNGYTF. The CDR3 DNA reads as TGTGCCAGCAGCCAGCCGGGGGTGGGAAATGGCTACACCTTC.